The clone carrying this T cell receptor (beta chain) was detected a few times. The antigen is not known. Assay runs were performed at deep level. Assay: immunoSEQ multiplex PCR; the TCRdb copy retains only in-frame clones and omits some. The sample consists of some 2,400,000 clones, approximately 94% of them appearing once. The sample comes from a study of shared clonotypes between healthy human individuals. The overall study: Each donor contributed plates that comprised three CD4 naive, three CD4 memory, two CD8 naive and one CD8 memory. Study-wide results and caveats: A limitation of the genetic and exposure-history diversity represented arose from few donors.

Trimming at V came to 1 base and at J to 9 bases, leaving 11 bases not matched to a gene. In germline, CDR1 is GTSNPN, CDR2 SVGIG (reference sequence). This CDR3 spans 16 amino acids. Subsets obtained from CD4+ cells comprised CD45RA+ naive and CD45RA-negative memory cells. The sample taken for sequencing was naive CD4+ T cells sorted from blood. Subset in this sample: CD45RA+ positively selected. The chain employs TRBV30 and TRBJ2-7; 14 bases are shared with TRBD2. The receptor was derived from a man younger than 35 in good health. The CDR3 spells CAWSAVRTSGRPGQYF. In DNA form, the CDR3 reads TGTGCCTGGAGTGCCGTCCGGACTAGCGGGAGGCCGGGGCAGTACTTC.